Each of the 22 T cell receptor beta chains below was sequenced from the same sample in a study of blood T cell repertoires in COVID-19. Generated by immunoSEQ multiplex PCR, the TCRdb table keeps only in-frame clones and is missing some. The sample lists roughly 220,000 clones, 85% seen once, with around 2.9% in the top ten. Sequencing was carried out using peripheral blood. Every receptor here comes from a man aged 45 to 65 who had recovered from COVID-19.

The CDR3 bases are TGTGCCAGCAGCTCGGGACTAGCGGGAGTAAATGAGCAGTTCTTC. Residues: CASSSGLAGVNEQFF. The rearrangement joins TRBV7-7 to TRBJ2-1; 14 bases agree with TRBD2. The V and J ends lost 4 bases and 7 bases, in that order; junction bases with no gene match: 3. Germline lookup yields CDR1 SSHAT and CDR2 FNYEAQ (reference sequence). The CDR3 is 15 amino acids.

CDR3 protein: CASSLDGGGPVEQYF. DNA for the CDR3: TGTGCCAGCAGCTTAGACGGGGGAGGGCCGGTCGAGCAGTACTTC. The chain uses TRBV7-2 and TRBJ2-7, with TRBD2 matching 7 bases. The junction had 9 bases not matched to a gene; V was cut back by 1 base and J by 6 bases. The CDR3 length is 15 residues. Germline V gene data show CDR1 as SGHTA and CDR2 as FQGNSA.

This clone was picked up one time. This chain connects TRBV3-1 (or the pseudogene TRBV3-2) to TRBJ2-1; perhaps TRBD1 as D (6 bases). The CDR3 contains 15 residues. Germline lookup yields CDR1 LGHDT and CDR2 YNNKEL (reference sequence). V was cut by 10 bases and J by 3 bases, with 19 bases left in between. CDR3 residues: CATSVDRWGYNEQFF. The CDR3 DNA sequence: TGTGCCACCTCCGTCGACAGGTGGGGCTACAATGAGCAGTTCTTC.

J is TRBJ2-7 and V is TRBV15; 7 bases are shared with TRBD2. The CDR3 is 15 residues long. Germline V CDR1 and CDR2: LNHNV, YYDKDF (reference sequence). The trim removed 1 base at V and 3 bases at J, leaving 6 bases unmatched. The chain's CDR3 is CATSRVGTIIYEQYF. As DNA, the CDR3 is TGTGCCACCAGCAGAGTGGGGACTATTATCTACGAGCAGTACTTC.

The chain couples TRBV6-1 to TRBJ1-4; possible D gene TRBD1, 5 bases. This CDR3 is 15 amino acids long. V dropped 0 bases and J dropped 8 bases, with 13 bases sitting between them. Germline V gives CDR1 MNHNS, CDR2 SASEGT. The chain's CDR3 is CASSEAGGLREKLFF. The DNA for the CDR3 is TGTGCCAGCAGTGAAGCTGGGGGACTCCGGGAAAAACTGTTTTTT.

The chain couples TRBV18 to TRBJ2-1; 10 nucleotides agree with TRBD1. Looked up from germline, CDR1 is KGHSH and CDR2 is LQKENI. The CDR3 contains 17 residues. With V trimmed by 3 bases and J by 3 bases, 8 bases remained unmatched. Written as DNA, the CDR3 is TGTGCCAGCTCACCGGGACAGGGGAATCCAATCTACAATGAGCAGTTCTTC. Its protein is CASSPGQGNPIYNEQFF.

The J gene is TRBJ1-1, the V gene TRBV27; tentative D call: TRBD1 (6 bases). Per germline, CDR1 MNHEY and CDR2 SMNVEV (reference sequence). Trimming shortened V by 6 bases and J by 0 bases, and 32 bases separated the two germline ends. This CDR3 is built from 21 residues. The CDR3 DNA reads as TGTGCCAGCAGCCCATACAGGGTCGGGATTGATAAAGTAACCATGAACACTGAAGCTTTCTTT. Amino acids: CASSPYRVGIDKVTMNTEAFF.

V gene TRBV15 combines with J gene TRBJ2-1, with 8 bases aligning to TRBD2. Germline V gene data show CDR1 as LNHNV and CDR2 as YYDKDF (reference sequence). J lost 6 bases, V lost 3 bases, and 1 base had no gene match. The CDR3 contains 13 residues. In DNA form, the CDR3 reads TGTGCCACCAGCAGGGGGACTAGCAATGAGCAGTTCTTC. Translation gives CATSRGTSNEQFF.

The rearrangement links TRBV11-2 to TRBJ1-4, with D tentatively TRBD1 (6 bases). This CDR3 has 16 amino acids. The V gene lost 3 bases and the J gene lost 7 bases, with 18 bases spanning the gap. Germline CDR1 reads SGHAT; CDR2 reads FQNNGV. The chain's CDR3 is CASSFGRGARGEKLFF. The CDR3, as DNA: TGTGCCAGCAGCTTCGGTCGGGGGGCGCGGGGTGAAAAACTGTTTTTT.

The gene calls are TRBV18 and TRBJ1-5; possible D gene TRBD1, 5 bases. Per the germline V gene, CDR1 is KGHSH and CDR2 is LQKENI. V gave up 0 bases and J gave up 2 bases, with 11 bases separating them. The CDR3 has 16 residues. This chain's CDR3 is CASSPPGEAGNQPQHF. The CDR3 DNA sequence: TGTGCCAGCTCACCACCGGGGGAGGCGGGCAATCAGCCCCAGCATTTT.

V gene TRBV2 combines with J gene TRBJ2-1; D is unresolved. Germline V gives CDR1 SNHLY, CDR2 FYNNEI. V lost 7 bases and J lost 7, with 14 bases in between. CDR3 size: 13 residues. The CDR3, as DNA: TGTGCCAGCACAGGCCAATTGGGTAATGAGCAGTTCTTC. Its protein is CASTGQLGNEQFF.

The rearrangement uses TRBV13 and TRBJ2-2, with D unclear. Deletions cut 6 bases from V and 8 bases from J, with 10 bases between. CDR1 is PRHDT and CDR2 is FYEKMQ in the germline V gene (reference sequence). The CDR3 runs 12 residues. For the CDR3, the DNA is TGTGCCAGCAGTACATCGAGGGGGGAGCTGTTTTTT. Protein sequence: CASSTSRGELFF.

The V gene is TRBV19, the J gene TRBJ1-1; TRBD1 might be the D (6 bases). With 2 bases removed from V and 1 base from J, the gap between germline ends came to 14 bases. Germline lookup yields CDR1 LNHDA and CDR2 SQIVND (reference sequence). The CDR3 contains 16 residues. This CDR3 is CASSILGTTTNTEAFF. The CDR3 DNA is TGTGCCAGTAGTATATTAGGGACAACTACGAACACTGAAGCTTTCTTT.

This clone was detected once. The gene calls are TRBV5-6 and TRBJ1-6; 8 bases map to TRBD1. V shed 0 bases, J shed 9 bases, and the junction held 5 bases outside the gene matches. The germline V gene encodes CDR1 SGHDT and CDR2 YYEEEE. This CDR3 has 15 amino acids. CDR3 region: CASSLGSDRGSPLHF. Written as DNA, the CDR3 is TGTGCCAGCAGCTTGGGCTCCGACAGGGGTTCACCCCTCCACTTT.

The rearrangement joins TRBV9 to TRBJ2-1, with 7 bases lining up with TRBD1. The CDR3 contains 18 residues. Trimming cost V 9 bases and J 0 bases; bases outside gene matches: 18. Germline values: CDR1 SGDLS, CDR2 YYNGEE. This CDR3 is CATREVLGTANSYNEQFF. CDR3 nucleotides: TGTGCCACCCGAGAAGTTTTGGGGACAGCGAACTCCTACAATGAGCAGTTCTTC.

This chain joins TRBV19 and TRBJ1-4, with a weak D call TRBD1 (6 bases). From germline, CDR1 is LNHDA and CDR2 SQIVND (reference sequence). Trimming pared 6 bases from V and 8 bases from J, leaving 19 bases between. The CDR3 runs to 15 residues. The CDR3 loop reads CASSPRRGADEKLFF. Written as DNA, the CDR3 is TGTGCCAGTAGCCCCCGGCGGGGGGCTGACGAAAAACTGTTTTTT.

This clone came up once. The chain joins TRBV7-8 to TRBJ2-5; D might be TRBD1 (5 bases). Trimming removed 1 base from V and 0 bases from J, with 9 bases in between. The CDR3 is 15 amino acids. From germline, CDR1 is SGHVS and CDR2 FQNEAQ. The CDR3 DNA reads TGTGCCAGCAGCTTAGTAGGGGTTTACCAAGAGACCCAGTACTTC. It codes for CASSLVGVYQETQYF.

The gene calls are TRBV6-2 or TRBV6-3 and TRBJ2-6; TRBD2 matches at 8 bases. Germline trimming cut 4 bases from V and 2 bases from J; bases unmatched to any gene: 1. The germline V gene encodes CDR1 MNHEY and CDR2 SVGEGT. The CDR3 is 15 amino acids. The DNA for the CDR3 is TGTGCCAGCAGTTCAGCGGGAGCTGGGGCCAACGTCCTGACTTTC. Translating it yields CASSSAGAGANVLTF.

The chain has TRBV24-1 and TRBJ2-5; D call uncertain. The CDR3 runs 14 residues. Germline assignment: CDR1 KGHDR and CDR2 SFDVKD. V was trimmed by 4 bases and J by 7 bases, leaving 15 bases between them. The CDR3 nucleotides read TGTGCCACCAGTGACCCGGCAGGTTCAGGGACCCAGTACTTC. The encoded protein is CATSDPAGSGTQYF.

This clone occurred a few times. This chain uses TRBV7-9 with TRBJ2-7; the match to TRBD2 covers 8 bases. After removal of 0 bases from V and 7 bases from J, the junction contained 5 bases not matched to a gene. In germline, CDR1 is SEHNR, CDR2 FQNEAQ (reference sequence). The CDR3 spans 14 residues. The CDR3 nucleotides are TGTGCCAGCAGCTTAGCACTAGCGGCGGGTGAGCAGTACTTC. It specifies CASSLALAAGEQYF.

The chain is built from TRBV2 and TRBJ2-4; TRBD1 matches at 7 bases. The CDR3 runs to 14 residues. Germline V lookup: CDR1 SNHLY, CDR2 FYNNEI. Trimming took 5 bases from V and 1 from J; bases not matched to a gene: 2. In nucleotides, the CDR3 is TGTGCCAGCAGTTCGACAGGGGCCAAAAACATTCAGTACTTC. It translates to CASSSTGAKNIQYF.

V gene TRBV30 combines with J gene TRBJ2-7, with 11 bases lining up with TRBD1. V was clipped by 3 bases and J by 2 bases; unmatched bases: 3. The CDR3 is 14 amino acids. Germline CDR1 reads GTSNPN; CDR2 reads SVGIG (reference sequence). The CDR3 reads CAWRVGQGAYEQYF. The CDR3, as DNA: TGTGCCTGGAGGGTGGGACAGGGGGCCTACGAGCAGTACTTC. The entire variable domain, with the rest obtained from reference TRBV30 and TRBJ2-7, is as follows: SQTIHQWPATLVQPVGSPLSLECTVEGTSNPNLYWYRQAAGRGLQLLFYSVGIGQISSEVPQNLSASRPQDRQFILSSKKLLLSDSGFYLCAWRVGQGAYEQYFGPGTRLTVT.